The next 31 T cell receptor beta chains were all read from a single sample in a study of T cell responses to AZD1222 COVID-19 vaccine. Profiled with immunoSEQ multiplex PCR; TCRdb holds only in-frame clones, not every one. The sample yields more than 150,000 clones, around 89% seen once. The sample was peripheral blood, taken on day 0 of AZD1222 vaccination. The source of these receptors is an adult in good health.

V and J are TRBV5-1 and TRBJ1-5; D unclear. The germline gives CDR1 SGHRS, CDR2 YFSETQ. The ends were cut back, 0 bases at V and 1 base at J, with 5 bases in the middle. This CDR3 has 14 amino acids. CDR3 region: CASSLAGSNQPQHF. CDR3 in DNA: TGCGCCAGCAGCTTGGCCGGGAGCAATCAGCCCCAGCATTTT.

The chain is built from TRBV3-1 (or the pseudogene TRBV3-2) and TRBJ2-7; unclear D gene. Germline assignment: CDR1 LGHDT and CDR2 YNNKEL (reference sequence). The CDR3 runs to 13 residues. Trimming cost V 3 bases and J 3 bases, with 9 bases left between them. As DNA, the CDR3 is TGTGCCAGCAGCCACGCAGAATACTACGAGCAGTACTTC. It is translated as CASSHAEYYEQYF.

The V and J genes are TRBV19 and TRBJ1-4, with TRBD1 matching over 9 bases. Germline V gene lookup returns CDR1 LNHDA and CDR2 SQIVND (reference sequence). CDR3 length: 16 residues. The V and J ends lost 4 bases and 7 bases, in that order; junction bases with no gene match: 10. The DNA for the CDR3 is TGTGCCAGTAGTACGATACGGACAGGGGCTCCTGAAAAACTGTTTTTT. This encodes CASSTIRTGAPEKLFF.

The chain links TRBV28 to TRBJ1-5, with D tentatively TRBD1 (5 bases). The CDR3 is 15 residues long. Trimming stripped 7 bases from V and 2 bases from J, with 15 bases between. CDR1 and CDR2 (germline): MDHEN, SYDVKM. CDR3 in DNA: TGTGCCAGCAACGGGGCCCAGTTAGGCAATCAGCCCCAGCATTTT. The encoded protein is CASNGAQLGNQPQHF. The entire variable domain, with the rest obtained from reference TRBV28 and TRBJ1-5, is as follows: DVKVTQSSRYLVKRTGEKVFLECVQDMDHENMFWYRQDPGLGLRLIYFSYDVKMKEKGDIPEGYSVSREKKERFSLILESASTNQTSMYLCASNGAQLGNQPQHFGDGTRLSIL.

The rearrangement links TRBV7-6 to TRBJ1-1, with a weak D call TRBD1 (6 bases). This CDR3 is built from 13 residues. From germline, CDR1 is SGHVS and CDR2 FNYEAQ. Trimming took off 5 bases at V and 6 bases at J, with 13 bases between the two ends. The chain's CDR3 is CASSRGGQSEAFF. The CDR3 DNA sequence: TGTGCCAGCAGCCGCGGTGGACAGTCTGAAGCTTTCTTT. Full variable domain (outside the CDR3, taken from reference TRBV7-6 and TRBJ1-1): GAGVSQSPRYKVTKRGQDVALRCDPISGHVSLYWYRQALGQGPEFLTYFNYEAQQDKSGLPNDRFSAERPEGSISTLTIQRTEQRDSAMYRCASSRGGQSEAFFGQGTRLTVV.

The V call is TRBV29-1, the J call TRBJ1-4, with 9 bases lining up with TRBD1. With V trimmed by 6 bases and J by 6 bases, 2 bases remained unmatched. Germline V gene data show CDR1 as SQVTM and CDR2 as ANQGSEA. The CDR3 totals 12 residues. Here the CDR3 DNA reads TGCAGCGTGGGACAGGGAGATGAAAAACTGTTTTTT. Translating gives CSVGQGDEKLFF.

The rearrangement uses TRBV19 and TRBJ1-2, with 11 positions matching TRBD1. The CDR3 loop spans 14 amino acids. The ends lost 3 bases at V and 5 bases at J; junction bases unmatched: 2. The germline gives CDR1 LNHDA, CDR2 SQIVND (reference sequence). The CDR3 sequence: CASSIGDRGYGYTF. For the CDR3, the DNA is TGTGCCAGTAGTATCGGGGACAGGGGGTATGGCTACACCTTC.

The chain uses TRBV9 and TRBJ1-1; D ambiguous. Trimming took 1 base from V and 1 from J, leaving 8 bases between them. The CDR3 is 14 amino acids. Per germline, CDR1 SGDLS and CDR2 YYNGEE. The CDR3 loop is CASSVSVENTEAFF. The CDR3 DNA reads as TGTGCCAGCAGCGTAAGTGTAGAGAACACTGAAGCTTTCTTT.

The rearrangement links TRBV28 to TRBJ1-2; D gene ambiguous. Between the trimmed V and J ends, which lost 10 bases and 2 bases, there was a span of 8 bases. CDR3 length: 11 amino acids. Germline assignment: CDR1 MDHEN and CDR2 SYDVKM. DNA of the CDR3: TGTGCCATGGGTTCCAACTATGGCTACACCTTC. This sequence encodes CAMGSNYGYTF.

As DNA, the CDR3 is TGTGCCAGCAGCTCCCCCTCGGCTCTAGCGGGGGGGGAGACCCAGTACTTC. Protein: CASSSPSALAGGETQYF. The chain joins TRBV6-2 or TRBV6-3 to TRBJ2-5; 12 nucleotides align to TRBD2. The germline CDR1 and CDR2 sequences are MNHEY and SVGEGT. The ends lost 6 bases at V and 5 bases at J; junction bases unmatched: 13. The CDR3 is made up of 17 amino acids.

The V gene is TRBV12-3 or TRBV12-4, the J gene TRBJ1-2; 9 nucleotides line up with TRBD1. The CDR3 runs 13 residues. V was pared by 6 bases and J by 4 bases, with 3 bases of the junction left unmatched. This CDR3 is CASSRDRVYGYTF. The CDR3, as DNA: TGTGCCAGCAGCCGGGACAGGGTCTATGGCTACACCTTC.

This clone was seen a single time. The J gene is TRBJ1-5, the V gene TRBV6-2 or TRBV6-3; D is possibly TRBD1 (5 bases). This CDR3 has 16 amino acids. V dropped 6 bases and J dropped 1 base, with 16 bases sitting between them. The V gene's germline CDR1 is MNHEY and CDR2 SVGEGT. This CDR3 is CASSSLGGISNQPQHF. For the CDR3, the DNA is TGTGCCAGCAGCTCTCTGGGGGGTATAAGCAATCAGCCCCAGCATTTT.

This chain links TRBV13 with TRBJ2-3; tentatively, D is TRBD1 (5 bases). The CDR3 is 15 residues long. Trimming cost V 0 bases and J 3 bases, with 10 bases left between them. The germline CDR1 and CDR2 sequences are PRHDT and FYEKMQ (reference sequence). The CDR3 sequence is CASSLGQGRTDTQYF. The CDR3 DNA sequence: TGTGCCAGCAGCTTAGGCCAGGGTCGGACAGATACGCAGTATTTT.

This chain uses TRBV15 with TRBJ1-2, with D tentatively TRBD1 (6 bases). Between the trimmed V and J ends, which lost 0 bases and 6 bases, there was a span of 14 bases. The germline gives CDR1 LNHNV, CDR2 YYDKDF (reference sequence). The CDR3 extends over 15 amino acids. The CDR3 DNA reads TGTGCCACCAGCAGAGATTTGAACAGGGTAAATGGCTACACCTTC. This encodes CATSRDLNRVNGYTF.

The CDR3 DNA reads as TGCAGCGTTCGCGGGGGGAGCTCCTACAATGAGCAGTTCTTC. This translates into CSVRGGSSYNEQFF. The chain carries TRBV29-1 and TRBJ2-1, with TRBD2 identical over 8 bases. The CDR3 spans 14 residues. Germline lookup yields CDR1 SQVTM and CDR2 ANQGSEA. With V trimmed by 5 bases and J by 0 bases, 3 bases remained unmatched.

The count of this clone is one. The genes are TRBV5-1 and TRBJ1-1; weak D call: TRBD1 (6 bases). Per germline, CDR1 SGHRS and CDR2 YFSETQ. The CDR3 is made up of 14 amino acids. Trimming removed 3 bases from V and 3 bases from J, with 12 bases in between. The CDR3, as DNA: TGCGCCAGCAGCTATCCGGCAGGGGACACTGAAGCTTTCTTT. Protein product: CASSYPAGDTEAFF.

The chain combines TRBV19 with TRBJ1-4; perhaps TRBD1 as D (5 bases). CDR3 length: 20 residues. V lost 0 bases to trimming and J lost 0 bases, with 20 bases between them. Per germline, CDR1 LNHDA and CDR2 SQIVND (reference sequence). CDR3 in amino acids: CASSIEKWGVGYATNEKLFF. The CDR3 bases are TGTGCCAGTAGTATAGAAAAGTGGGGGGTTGGGTATGCAACTAATGAAAAACTGTTTTTT.

The chain combines TRBV11-2 with TRBJ2-2; TRBD2 matches at 10 bases. This CDR3 comprises 15 residues. CDR1 is SGHAT and CDR2 is FQNNGV in the germline V gene. V gave up 4 bases and J gave up 6 bases; unmatched junction bases: 5. The CDR3 DNA sequence: TGTGCCAGCAGCTCGAGCGGGAGGGTCGCCGGGGAGCTGTTTTTT. Protein sequence: CASSSSGRVAGELFF. Full variable domain (remainder filled in from reference TRBV11-2 and TRBJ2-2): EAGVAQSPRYKIIEKRQSVAFWCNPISGHATLYWYQQILGQGPKLLIQFQNNGVVDDSQLPKDRFSAERLKGVDSTLKIQPAKLEDSAVYLCASSSSGRVAGELFFGEGSRLTVL.

J is TRBJ1-5 and V is TRBV6-6, with D possibly TRBD1 on 6 matching bases. Per the germline V gene, CDR1 is MNHNY and CDR2 is SVGAGI (reference sequence). V was clipped by 2 bases and J by 6 bases, with 14 bases between them. This CDR3 region has 15 residues. The CDR3 loop reads CASSYAAGGGQPQHF. For the CDR3, the DNA is TGTGCCAGCAGTTACGCGGCCGGGGGCGGTCAGCCCCAGCATTTT.

The CDR3 protein is CASMRGPSYEQYF. As DNA, the CDR3 is TGTGCCAGCATGAGGGGGCCCTCCTACGAGCAGTACTTC. The genes are TRBV2 and TRBJ2-7, with TRBD1 identical over 7 bases. Germline V gene lookup returns CDR1 SNHLY and CDR2 FYNNEI. This CDR3 region has 13 residues. The V and J ends lost 7 bases and 0 bases, in that order; junction bases with no gene match: 3.

CDR3 protein: CASSRTGGLGPDEQFF. CDR3 nucleotides: TGCGCCAGCAGCCGGACAGGGGGCCTAGGCCCCGATGAGCAGTTCTTC. The chain joins TRBV5-1 to TRBJ2-1, with 11 positions matching TRBD1. The germline V gene encodes CDR1 SGHRS and CDR2 YFSETQ. V lost 4 bases, J lost 8 bases, and 11 bases stayed unmatched. The CDR3 consists of 16 residues.

Remarks on this clone: Different DNA sequences within this sample yield the same CDR3. The V gene is TRBV5-6, the J gene TRBJ2-7; D gene unclear. Per the germline V gene, CDR1 is SGHDT and CDR2 is YYEEEE. The CDR3 has 11 residues. Trimming took 4 bases from V and 3 from J, leaving 5 bases between them. CDR3 sequence (DNA): TGTGCCAGCAGCAGGAGCTACGAGCAGTACTTC. Protein sequence: CASSRSYEQYF.

J is TRBJ1-5 and V is TRBV6-5; D is unresolved. Between the trimmed V and J ends, which lost 10 bases and 6 bases, there was a span of 13 bases. This CDR3 spans 12 amino acids. Germline CDR1 reads MNHEY; CDR2 reads SVGAGI. The CDR3 reads CAIAESGQPQHF. CDR3 coding DNA: TGTGCCATAGCGGAGTCAGGTCAGCCCCAGCATTTT.

CDR3 DNA: TGTGCCAGCAGCCGGGGCCCTTTAAATGAAAAACTGTTTTTT. Encoded protein: CASSRGPLNEKLFF. V usage is TRBV7-2 and J usage is TRBJ1-4; D perhaps matches TRBD1 (5 bases). The germline gives CDR1 SGHTA, CDR2 FQGNSA. The CDR3 is 14 amino acids. Trimming took 5 bases from V and 5 from J, leaving 12 bases between them.

The gene calls are TRBV6-5 and TRBJ1-5; possibly TRBD1 for D (5 bases). V was pared by 0 bases and J by 7 bases, with 13 bases between. CDR1 is MNHEY and CDR2 is SVGAGI in the germline V gene. CDR3 length equals 15 residues. CDR3 amino acids: CASSYSNEGRQPQHF. Written as DNA, the CDR3 is TGTGCCAGCAGTTACTCGAACGAGGGACGGCAGCCCCAGCATTTT.

The chain is built from TRBV5-4 and TRBJ2-7; 8 positions match TRBD1. From germline, CDR1 is SGHNT and CDR2 YYREEE (reference sequence). The V and J ends lost 3 bases and 4 bases, in that order; junction bases with no gene match: 6. This CDR3 has 14 residues. The CDR3 here is CASSSGQGTYEQYF. The CDR3 DNA reads as TGTGCCAGCAGCTCCGGACAGGGAACATACGAGCAGTACTTC.

The genes are TRBV3-1 (or the pseudogene TRBV3-2) and TRBJ2-7; D might be TRBD2 (6 bases). Germline V gives CDR1 LGHDT, CDR2 YNNKEL (reference sequence). Trimming took 4 bases from V and 3 from J, leaving 22 bases between them. This CDR3 is built from 17 residues. Here the CDR3 DNA reads TGTGCCAGCAGCCCGAACAAGCGGGCCGGGATGAGCTACGAGCAGTACTTC. Residues: CASSPNKRAGMSYEQYF.

The chain combines TRBV7-2 with TRBJ2-3; TRBD2 aligns across 9 bases. CDR3 length: 19 residues. V shed 1 base, J shed 7 bases, and the junction held 18 bases outside the gene matches. In germline, CDR1 is SGHTA, CDR2 FQGNSA. As DNA, the CDR3 is TGTGCCAGCAGCTTAGAAGGCGGGAGGGCCGCTCGTTTTAGACATACGCAGTATTTT. It codes for CASSLEGGRAARFRHTQYF. Variable domain in full (rest from reference TRBV7-2 and TRBJ2-3): GAGVSQSPSNKVTEKGKDVELRCDPISGHTALYWYRQSLGQGLEFLIYFQGNSAPDKSGLPSDRFSAERTGGSVSTLTIQRTQQEDSAVYLCASSLEGGRAARFRHTQYFGPGTRLTVL.

The rearrangement joins TRBV7-2 to TRBJ1-6; no firm D call. CDR3 length equals 13 residues. Trimming took off 5 bases at V and 14 bases at J, with 16 bases between the two ends. Germline V gene sequence: CDR1 SGHTA, CDR2 FQGNSA. The CDR3 here is CASSRTQLGSLHF. The CDR3 region has the DNA TGTGCCAGCAGCCGGACCCAATTAGGGTCCCTCCACTTT.

V and J are TRBV5-6 and TRBJ2-3; D not certain. This CDR3 contains 16 residues. V lost 0 bases to trimming and J lost 1 base, with 12 bases between them. Germline V gives CDR1 SGHDT, CDR2 YYEEEE. CDR3 DNA sequence: TGTGCCAGCAGCTTGGCGACAACAAGGGGCACAGATACGCAGTATTTT. Translation: CASSLATTRGTDTQYF.

The V gene is TRBV24-1, the J gene TRBJ2-1; D ambiguous. CDR1 KGHDR and CDR2 SFDVKD come from the germline V gene. This CDR3 has 17 amino acids. V was clipped by 3 bases and J by 2 bases, with 16 bases between them. The DNA of the CDR3 is TGTGCCACCAGTGATACAACAGCGCCTACCCCCTACAATGAGCAGTTCTTC. Amino acids: CATSDTTAPTPYNEQFF.